The rows below give T cell receptor beta chains drawn from one sample of a study of STAT3 mutations in large granular lymphocyte leukemia. The table came from immunoSEQ multiplex PCR; TCRdb's copy has only in-frame clones and leaves some out. The data show 2,000 to 2,500 clones, 22% seen once. The specimen sequenced was peripheral blood mononuclear cells. The source of these receptors is a man between 60 and 75 years old with T-cell large granular lymphocyte leukemia. Some clones in this sample may be carry-over from other donors' samples. The CDR3 runs from the conserved cysteine through the conserved F or W. D genes are given only for firm matches. Not all rows give a size; the values are once, few, many and, for expanded clones, a class.

j_gene: TRBJ1-5; d_gene: NA; abundance: NA; v_gene: TRBV18; CDR3nt: TGTGCCAGCTCACAGGGGAATAGCAATCAGCCCCAGCATTTT; CDR3aa: CASSQGNSNQPQHF
j_gene: TRBJ2-7; d_gene: TRBD2; abundance: few; v_gene: TRBV5-1; CDR3nt: TGCGCCAGCAGCTTTTCCGGGACTATATCCTACGAGCAGTACTTC; CDR3aa: CASSFSGTISYEQYF
j_gene: TRBJ1-1; d_gene: TRBD1; abundance: NA; v_gene: TRBV19; CDR3nt: TGTGCCAGTAGTATAGATCGGGGGGACAGGGTGCGGGCTTTCTTT; CDR3aa: CASSIDRGDRVRAFF
j_gene: TRBJ1-1; d_gene: NA; abundance: few; v_gene: TRBV14; CDR3nt: TGTGCCAGCAGCCAACTAGAGAACACTGAAGCTTTCTTT; CDR3aa: CASSQLENTEAFF
j_gene: TRBJ2-5; d_gene: TRBD2; abundance: NA; v_gene: TRBV29-1; CDR3nt: TGCAGCGTTGAAAGAGCGGGAGGCTCTTTAGAGACCCAGTACTTC; CDR3aa: CSVERAGGSLETQYF
j_gene: TRBJ2-7; d_gene: NA; abundance: few; v_gene: TRBV18; CDR3nt: TGTGCCAGCTCACCACCGGCCAGAGACTACGAGCAGTACTTC; CDR3aa: CASSPPARDYEQYF
j_gene: TRBJ1-1; d_gene: NA; abundance: NA; v_gene: TRBV6-6; CDR3nt: TGTGCCAGCAGTTTTGGCACTGAAGCTTTCTTT; CDR3aa: CASSFGTEAFF
j_gene: TRBJ2-1; d_gene: NA; abundance: NA; v_gene: TRBV7-9; CDR3nt: TGTGCCAGCAGCTTAAGGACCGTTGAGCAGTTCTTC; CDR3aa: CASSLRTVEQFF
j_gene: TRBJ2-5; d_gene: TRBD1; abundance: few; v_gene: TRBV5-8; CDR3nt: TGTGCCAGCAGCTTGGGGACAGGGCACGAGACCCAGTACTTC; CDR3aa: CASSLGTGHETQYF
j_gene: TRBJ2-7; d_gene: NA; abundance: NA; v_gene: TRBV7-2; CDR3nt: TGTGCCAGCAGCTTAGCGACAGAGCCCGAGCAGTACTTC; CDR3aa: CASSLATEPEQYF
j_gene: TRBJ2-6; d_gene: NA; abundance: NA; v_gene: TRBV19; CDR3nt: TGTGCCAGTAGTACATTCCAGTCTGGGGCCAACGTCCTGACTTTC; CDR3aa: CASSTFQSGANVLTF
j_gene: TRBJ2-7; d_gene: NA; abundance: few; v_gene: TRBV18; CDR3nt: TGTGCCAGCTCACAAAGAAGGGGCTACGAGCAGTACTTC; CDR3aa: CASSQRRGYEQYF
j_gene: TRBJ2-7; d_gene: NA; abundance: NA; v_gene: TRBV5-4; CDR3nt: TGTGCCAGCAGCTTGGGTGGAGGATGGTCGCTCTCCTACGAGCAGTACTTC; CDR3aa: CASSLGGGWSLSYEQYF
j_gene: TRBJ2-1; d_gene: TRBD2; abundance: NA; v_gene: TRBV29-1; CDR3nt: TGCAGCGCCCTGGGGGTAGCGGGGGGAAATTCGCAGTTCTTC; CDR3aa: CSALGVAGGNSQFF
j_gene: TRBJ2-3; d_gene: NA; abundance: few; v_gene: TRBV7-7; CDR3nt: TGTGCCAGCAGCCAAGCAGGGACAGATACGCAGTATTTT; CDR3aa: CASSQAGTDTQYF
j_gene: TRBJ2-6; d_gene: NA; abundance: NA; v_gene: TRBV7-8; CDR3nt: TGTGCCAGCAGCCCCGACACTGCTGGGGCCAACGTCCTGACTTTC; CDR3aa: CASSPDTAGANVLTF
j_gene: TRBJ2-7; d_gene: NA; abundance: few; v_gene: TRBV7-8; CDR3nt: TGTGCCAGCAGCTTAGCCGCCAGAGACGAGCAGTACTTC; CDR3aa: CASSLAARDEQYF
j_gene: TRBJ2-1; d_gene: TRBD2; abundance: few; v_gene: TRBV18; CDR3nt: TGTGCCAGCTCACCAAGTGCTAGCGGGGGCTCCTACAATGAGCAGTTCTTC; CDR3aa: CASSPSASGGSYNEQFF
j_gene: TRBJ1-5; d_gene: NA; abundance: few; v_gene: TRBV27; CDR3nt: TGTGCCAGCAGTTTGGGAAGAAGAGGGCCGAATAGCAATCAGCCCCAGCATTTT; CDR3aa: CASSLGRRGPNSNQPQHF
j_gene: TRBJ2-2; d_gene: NA; abundance: few; v_gene: TRBV7-9; CDR3nt: TGTGCCAGCAGCTTACAGGTCACCGGGGAGCTGTTTTTT; CDR3aa: CASSLQVTGELFF
j_gene: TRBJ1-2; d_gene: NA; abundance: few; v_gene: TRBV29-1; CDR3nt: TGCAGCGTTGATGCGAGAGGAGCTAACTATGGCTACACCTTC; CDR3aa: CSVDARGANYGYTF
j_gene: TRBJ2-7; d_gene: TRBD1; abundance: few; v_gene: TRBV7-6; CDR3nt: TGTGCCAGCAGCGGGTTGGGGGGGAATTACAGGGGGCCCTCCTACGAGCAGTACTTC; CDR3aa: CASSGLGGNYRGPSYEQYF
j_gene: TRBJ2-7; d_gene: NA; abundance: NA; v_gene: TRBV28; CDR3nt: TGTGCCAGCAGTTTATGGGGGGGCGAGCAGTACTTC; CDR3aa: CASSLWGGEQYF
j_gene: TRBJ2-5; d_gene: NA; abundance: NA; v_gene: TRBV30; CDR3nt: TGTGCCTGGAGCCCGATGGGAAGCCAGACCCAGTACTTC; CDR3aa: CAWSPMGSQTQYF
j_gene: TRBJ2-7; d_gene: NA; abundance: NA; v_gene: TRBV9; CDR3nt: TGTGCCAGCAGCGCCGGGATTATGGCGGAGCAGTACTTC; CDR3aa: CASSAGIMAEQYF
j_gene: TRBJ1-5; d_gene: NA; abundance: NA; v_gene: TRBV29-1; CDR3nt: TGCAGCGTTGGGGGTGACCAGCCCCAGCATTTT; CDR3aa: CSVGGDQPQHF
j_gene: TRBJ2-1; d_gene: NA; abundance: few; v_gene: TRBV21-1; CDR3nt: TGTGCCAGCAGCAAAGGATGCGGGGGTGAGCAGTTCTTC; CDR3aa: CASSKGCGGEQFF
j_gene: TRBJ1-2; d_gene: TRBD1; abundance: medium-sized; v_gene: TRBV18; CDR3nt: TGTGCCAGCTCAGAGACAGGGGCGGACTATGGCTACACCTTC; CDR3aa: CASSETGADYGYTF
j_gene: TRBJ2-7; d_gene: NA; abundance: few; v_gene: TRBV5-1; CDR3nt: TGCGCCAGCAGCTTGTTCGGGGACGCTTCCTACGAGCAGTACTTC; CDR3aa: CASSLFGDASYEQYF
j_gene: TRBJ2-6; d_gene: NA; abundance: NA; v_gene: TRBV15; CDR3nt: TGTGCCACCAGCAGAGATGGGTGGGCCAACGTCCTGACTTTC; CDR3aa: CATSRDGWANVLTF
j_gene: TRBJ2-3; d_gene: NA; abundance: NA; v_gene: TRBV7-9; CDR3nt: TGTGCCAGCAGCTTAGCGAAAAGCACAGATACGCAGTATTTT; CDR3aa: CASSLAKSTDTQYF
j_gene: TRBJ2-5; d_gene: NA; abundance: NA; v_gene: TRBV27; CDR3nt: TGTGCCAGCAGTACCAGGACTGCTTGGGAGACCCAGTACTTC; CDR3aa: CASSTRTAWETQYF
j_gene: TRBJ2-7; d_gene: NA; abundance: few; v_gene: TRBV5-6; CDR3nt: TGTGCCAGCAGCTTGGGACAGGACTACCCCTCGCACTTC; CDR3aa: CASSLGQDYPSHF
j_gene: TRBJ2-1; d_gene: NA; abundance: NA; v_gene: TRBV19; CDR3nt: TGTGCCAGCTGGGGCGATGCCTACAATGAGCAGTTCTTC; CDR3aa: CASWGDAYNEQFF
j_gene: TRBJ1-1; d_gene: NA; abundance: NA; v_gene: TRBV5-6; CDR3nt: TGTGCCAGCAGCTTGGAATCGCGAATTGAAGCTTTCTTT; CDR3aa: CASSLESRIEAFF
j_gene: TRBJ1-4; d_gene: NA; abundance: few; v_gene: TRBV19; CDR3nt: TGTGCCAGTAGTATTTCGTGGGGTAATGAAAAACTGTTTTTT; CDR3aa: CASSISWGNEKLFF
j_gene: TRBJ1-1; d_gene: NA; abundance: NA; v_gene: TRBV5-4; CDR3nt: TGTGCCAGCAGTTCATCGCGGGAGGTCACTGAAGCTTTCTTT; CDR3aa: CASSSSREVTEAFF
j_gene: TRBJ1-2; d_gene: NA; abundance: few; v_gene: TRBV5-6; CDR3nt: TGTGCCAGCAGCAAATCGAGCTATTCCTATGGCTACACCTTC; CDR3aa: CASSKSSYSYGYTF
j_gene: TRBJ2-3; d_gene: NA; abundance: NA; v_gene: TRBV20-1; CDR3nt: TGCAGTGCTCCGAGGGATGATACGCAGTATTTT; CDR3aa: CSAPRDDTQYF
j_gene: TRBJ2-1; d_gene: NA; abundance: few; v_gene: TRBV5-8; CDR3nt: TGTGCCAGCAGCTTGTATTCGGGTTACAATGAGCAGTTCTTC; CDR3aa: CASSLYSGYNEQFF
j_gene: TRBJ1-2; d_gene: NA; abundance: few; v_gene: TRBV30; CDR3nt: TGTGCCTGGAGTGAACCCCCCTGGGGCAGGACCGTTAACTATGGCTACACCTTC; CDR3aa: CAWSEPPWGRTVNYGYTF
j_gene: TRBJ1-2; d_gene: NA; abundance: NA; v_gene: TRBV15; CDR3nt: TGTGCCACCAGCAGAGATAATATAAAGGGTTGGGGCTACACCTTC; CDR3aa: CATSRDNIKGWGYTF